This T cell receptor beta chain was sequenced for a study of blood T cell repertoires in COVID-19. This clone is a singleton in its sample. TCRdb's copy holds only in-frame clones and misses some; the assay was immunoSEQ multiplex PCR. The sample yields over 250,000 clones, over 75% seen once. The TCR comes from a human donor in a cohort sampled during active COVID-19. Sequencing input: peripheral blood.

This chain's CDR3 is CASSLGLAYEQYF. CDR3 sequence (DNA): TGTGCCAGCAGCTTAGGACTAGCCTACGAGCAGTACTTC. J is TRBJ2-7 and V is TRBV7-9, with D tentatively TRBD2 (6 bases). Trimming pared 1 base from V and 2 bases from J, leaving 6 bases between. Per the germline V gene, CDR1 is SEHNR and CDR2 is FQNEAQ (reference sequence). The CDR3 loop spans 13 amino acids.